These T cell receptor beta chains were read from a single sample in a study of blood T cell repertoires in COVID-19. Method: immunoSEQ multiplex PCR; TCRdb's copy keeps in-frame clones and lacks some. The table has about 200,000 clones, around 84% seen once. The sequencing input was peripheral blood. These receptors were taken from a human donor in a cohort sampled during active COVID-19. Both conserved end residues are part of each CDR3. Fields, in order: D gene, J gene, V gene, clone size, CDR3 DNA, CDR3 protein. A D gene is named only where the DNA matches it firmly. A row's size may be missing; if present it is once, few, many or a size class.

d_call: -
j_call: TRBJ1-1
v_call: TRBV5-1
clone_size: -
cdr3_nt: TGCGCCAGCAGGCCAGGGATCACTGAAGCTTTCTTT
cdr3_aa: CASRPGITEAFF

d_call: TRBD1
j_call: TRBJ2-2
v_call: TRBV2
clone_size: once
cdr3_nt: TGTGCCAGGGGGACAGGGGGAGCGACCGGGGAGCTGTTTTTT
cdr3_aa: CARGTGGATGELFF

d_call: -
j_call: TRBJ1-2
v_call: TRBV2
clone_size: -
cdr3_nt: TGTGCCAGCAGTGAAGCGCTCGATGGCCGAGGCTACACCTTC
cdr3_aa: CASSEALDGRGYTF

d_call: -
j_call: TRBJ1-5
v_call: TRBV10-3
clone_size: -
cdr3_nt: TGTGCCATCAGTGAAGAGGGAGTGCAGCCCCAGCATTTT
cdr3_aa: CAISEEGVQPQHF

d_call: -
j_call: TRBJ2-7
v_call: TRBV20-1
clone_size: -
cdr3_nt: TGCAGTGCTAGCGGGATATCCGAGCAGTACTTC
cdr3_aa: CSASGISEQYF

d_call: -
j_call: TRBJ2-7
v_call: TRBV3-1/TRBV3-2
clone_size: -
cdr3_nt: TGTGCCAGCAGCCAAGTTGGAGGGAGCCCTGACTACGAGCAGTACTTC
cdr3_aa: CASSQVGGSPDYEQYF

d_call: -
j_call: TRBJ2-6
v_call: TRBV19
clone_size: -
cdr3_nt: TGTGCCACCAATCCGAGGACACGGAGACACTCTGGGGCCAACGTCCTGACTTTC
cdr3_aa: CATNPRTRRHSGANVLTF

d_call: -
j_call: TRBJ2-2
v_call: TRBV14
clone_size: -
cdr3_nt: TGTGCCAGCAGCCCGAGGGGGTCCGGGGAGCTGTTTTTT
cdr3_aa: CASSPRGSGELFF

d_call: TRBD1
j_call: TRBJ1-5
v_call: TRBV5-1
clone_size: -
cdr3_nt: TGCGCCAGCAGCTGGCCAGGGGGCTTGGCGGTAAATCAGCCCCAGCATTTT
cdr3_aa: CASSWPGGLAVNQPQHF

d_call: -
j_call: TRBJ2-5
v_call: TRBV20-1
clone_size: few
cdr3_nt: TGCAGTGCTACTCGAGAGACCCAGTACTTC
cdr3_aa: CSATRETQYF

d_call: TRBD1
j_call: TRBJ1-3
v_call: TRBV2
clone_size: few
cdr3_nt: TGTGCCAGCAGTCAGGACAGGGGAGCTGGAAACACCATATATTTT
cdr3_aa: CASSQDRGAGNTIYF

d_call: -
j_call: TRBJ1-2
v_call: TRBV6-5
clone_size: -
cdr3_nt: TGTGCCAGCAGAGGACTGCCGAACTCTTATGGCTACACCTTC
cdr3_aa: CASRGLPNSYGYTF

d_call: -
j_call: TRBJ1-3
v_call: TRBV2
clone_size: medium-sized
cdr3_nt: TGTGCCAGCAGTGCCTCAGGACTGAGCTCTGGAAACACCATATATTTT
cdr3_aa: CASSASGLSSGNTIYF

d_call: -
j_call: TRBJ2-3
v_call: TRBV6-5
clone_size: many
cdr3_nt: TGTGCCAGCAGTTACAAGGTCACAGACGCAGATACGCAGTATTTT
cdr3_aa: CASSYKVTDADTQYF

d_call: -
j_call: TRBJ1-2
v_call: TRBV21-1
clone_size: -
cdr3_nt: TGTGCCAAAACGACAGGGGACTATGGCTACACCTTC
cdr3_aa: CAKTTGDYGYTF

d_call: TRBD1
j_call: TRBJ2-3
v_call: TRBV5-5
clone_size: -
cdr3_nt: TGTGCCAGCAGCTTGCGTTCCGCGGACAGGGCAGATACGCAGTATTTT
cdr3_aa: CASSLRSADRADTQYF

d_call: TRBD1
j_call: TRBJ2-7
v_call: TRBV5-1
clone_size: -
cdr3_nt: TGCGCCAGCAGCCCCCAGACAGGGAGTAAATACGAGCAGTACTTC
cdr3_aa: CASSPQTGSKYEQYF

d_call: -
j_call: TRBJ1-1
v_call: TRBV27
clone_size: -
cdr3_nt: TGTGCCAGCAGTTTAAAACAGGCAGGGGCCACTGAAGCTTTCTTT
cdr3_aa: CASSLKQAGATEAFF

d_call: TRBD2
j_call: TRBJ2-1
v_call: TRBV7-9
clone_size: few
cdr3_nt: TGTGCCAGCAGCTTTTCTCTAGCGGCATACAATGAGCAGTTCTTC
cdr3_aa: CASSFSLAAYNEQFF

d_call: TRBD1
j_call: TRBJ2-5
v_call: TRBV15
clone_size: -
cdr3_nt: TGTGCCACGACCGACAGGGGGCAAGAGACCCAGTACTTC
cdr3_aa: CATTDRGQETQYF

d_call: TRBD1
j_call: TRBJ1-3
v_call: TRBV5-5
clone_size: once
cdr3_nt: TGTGCCAGCAGCGCAATGGGACAGACCTCTGGAAACACCATATATTTT
cdr3_aa: CASSAMGQTSGNTIYF

d_call: -
j_call: TRBJ2-1
v_call: TRBV5-4
clone_size: -
cdr3_nt: TGTGCCAGCAGCCATGGAGGGACTTCCAATGAGCAGTTCTTC
cdr3_aa: CASSHGGTSNEQFF

d_call: TRBD1
j_call: TRBJ1-5
v_call: TRBV10-3
clone_size: -
cdr3_nt: TGTGCCATGGGACAGGGGTCAGAGCCCCAGCATTTT
cdr3_aa: CAMGQGSEPQHF

d_call: TRBD1
j_call: TRBJ1-6
v_call: TRBV2
clone_size: few
cdr3_nt: TGTGCCAGCGGGACAGGGGCCTATAATTCACCCCTCCACTTT
cdr3_aa: CASGTGAYNSPLHF

d_call: TRBD1
j_call: TRBJ2-5
v_call: TRBV4-1
clone_size: -
cdr3_nt: TGCGCCAGCAGCCAAGAATACGGAGGGACAGGAGGGACCCAGTACTTC
cdr3_aa: CASSQEYGGTGGTQYF

d_call: -
j_call: TRBJ1-1
v_call: TRBV27
clone_size: -
cdr3_nt: TGTGCCAGCAGTTTATCAGGGGTCCGAACTGAAGCTTTCTTT
cdr3_aa: CASSLSGVRTEAFF

d_call: -
j_call: TRBJ1-2
v_call: TRBV24-1
clone_size: few
cdr3_nt: TGTGCCACCAGTGATGCGGGGCGTCGAGGCTACACCTTC
cdr3_aa: CATSDAGRRGYTF

d_call: -
j_call: TRBJ2-7
v_call: TRBV6-5
clone_size: few
cdr3_nt: TGTGCCACACAAATGGCGAGCGCCACCATCTTC
cdr3_aa: CATQMASATIF

d_call: -
j_call: TRBJ2-1
v_call: TRBV7-2
clone_size: -
cdr3_nt: TGTGCCAGCAGCTTTCTCGGGTGGGCCGCGGGTGAGCAGTTCTTC
cdr3_aa: CASSFLGWAAGEQFF

d_call: -
j_call: TRBJ2-3
v_call: TRBV27
clone_size: -
cdr3_nt: TGTGCCAGCAGGGACAGAGCCACAGATACGCAGTATTTT
cdr3_aa: CASRDRATDTQYF

d_call: -
j_call: TRBJ2-1
v_call: TRBV19
clone_size: -
cdr3_nt: TGTGCCACCAAAACAGGTGGAAGCTCCTACAATGAGCAGTTCTTC
cdr3_aa: CATKTGGSSYNEQFF

d_call: -
j_call: TRBJ1-6
v_call: TRBV5-1
clone_size: -
cdr3_nt: TGCGCCAGCAGCTTGGTTCGGGACACATCCTATAATTCACCCCTCCACTTT
cdr3_aa: CASSLVRDTSYNSPLHF

d_call: -
j_call: TRBJ1-2
v_call: TRBV4-2
clone_size: -
cdr3_nt: TGTGCCAGCAGCCAAGTACCGGGGAACTATGGCTACACCTTC
cdr3_aa: CASSQVPGNYGYTF

d_call: TRBD1
j_call: TRBJ1-4
v_call: TRBV28
clone_size: -
cdr3_nt: TGTGCCAGCAGTAGGACAGGGGAGATTGGAAAACTGTTTTTT
cdr3_aa: CASSRTGEIGKLFF

d_call: TRBD2
j_call: TRBJ2-1
v_call: TRBV27
clone_size: -
cdr3_nt: TGTGCCAGCAGTCCAAACGTAGCGGGAGCCCTCAATGAGCAGTTCTTC
cdr3_aa: CASSPNVAGALNEQFF

d_call: TRBD1
j_call: TRBJ2-2
v_call: TRBV12-5
clone_size: -
cdr3_nt: TGTGCTAGTGGGACAGGGACGGGGACCGGGGAGCTGTTTTTT
cdr3_aa: CASGTGTGTGELFF

d_call: TRBD2
j_call: TRBJ2-5
v_call: TRBV5-4
clone_size: -
cdr3_nt: TGTGCCAGCAGCTTGGGCCTAGCGGTAAGGGCCCAAGAGACCCAGTACTTC
cdr3_aa: CASSLGLAVRAQETQYF

d_call: TRBD1
j_call: TRBJ1-1
v_call: TRBV7-3
clone_size: -
cdr3_nt: TGTGCCAGCAGCGTCGGGACAGCGGGGGGTGAAGCTTTCTTT
cdr3_aa: CASSVGTAGGEAFF

d_call: TRBD2
j_call: TRBJ2-2
v_call: TRBV5-1
clone_size: -
cdr3_nt: TGCGCCAGCAGCTTGGCCGTGGGAGGGCCCACCGGGGAGCTGTTTTTT
cdr3_aa: CASSLAVGGPTGELFF

d_call: -
j_call: TRBJ2-1
v_call: TRBV19
clone_size: once
cdr3_nt: TGTGCCAGTAGTATCCGAACAGGGGGGGGTGAGCAGTTCTTC
cdr3_aa: CASSIRTGGGEQFF

d_call: TRBD1
j_call: TRBJ2-4
v_call: TRBV11-2
clone_size: -
cdr3_nt: TGTGCCAGCAGCTTAAATAGGGACAGGGGCATTCAGTACTTC
cdr3_aa: CASSLNRDRGIQYF

d_call: -
j_call: TRBJ1-3
v_call: TRBV18
clone_size: few
cdr3_nt: TGTGCCAGCTCACCACTGGCGGATACCTCTGGAAACACCATATATTTT
cdr3_aa: CASSPLADTSGNTIYF

d_call: TRBD1
j_call: TRBJ2-5
v_call: TRBV19
clone_size: -
cdr3_nt: TGTGCCAGTAGTACCTGGGACAGGGGGGAGACCCAGTACTTC
cdr3_aa: CASSTWDRGETQYF

d_call: -
j_call: TRBJ2-2
v_call: TRBV3-1/TRBV3-2
clone_size: -
cdr3_nt: TGTGCCGTCCGCCTACAGGGCTTGAACACCGGGGAGCTGTTTTTT
cdr3_aa: CAVRLQGLNTGELFF

d_call: -
j_call: TRBJ1-5
v_call: TRBV24-1
clone_size: -
cdr3_nt: TGTGCCACCAGCTTACAGGGACGACAGCCCCAGCATTTT
cdr3_aa: CATSLQGRQPQHF

d_call: -
j_call: TRBJ2-5
v_call: TRBV7-2
clone_size: -
cdr3_nt: TGTGCCAGCAGCTTTGGTCAGGGTGCAGAGACCCAGTACTTC
cdr3_aa: CASSFGQGAETQYF

d_call: TRBD1
j_call: TRBJ1-2
v_call: TRBV7-9
clone_size: once
cdr3_nt: TGTGCCAGCAGCACCACCTGGGGACAGGGATATGGCTACACCTTC
cdr3_aa: CASSTTWGQGYGYTF

d_call: -
j_call: TRBJ1-5
v_call: TRBV19
clone_size: -
cdr3_nt: TGTGCCAGTAGAGCCCCCGGGGCGGGGTTTCGAGGCAATCAGCCCCAGCATTTT
cdr3_aa: CASRAPGAGFRGNQPQHF

d_call: TRBD1
j_call: TRBJ2-1
v_call: TRBV19
clone_size: -
cdr3_nt: TGTGCCAGTAGTATCGAGGCCAGGGGGTTCAATGAGCAGTTCTTC
cdr3_aa: CASSIEARGFNEQFF

d_call: -
j_call: TRBJ2-7
v_call: TRBV7-8
clone_size: -
cdr3_nt: TGTGCCAGCAGCTTAGAGGCGCTAGCCGCGAGGGAGCAGTACTTC
cdr3_aa: CASSLEALAAREQYF

d_call: -
j_call: TRBJ1-1
v_call: TRBV7-2
clone_size: -
cdr3_nt: TGTGCCAGCAGCTTAGCGGGGTTGGAGGGTTGGCCTGAAGCTTTCTTT
cdr3_aa: CASSLAGLEGWPEAFF

d_call: -
j_call: TRBJ1-2
v_call: TRBV24-1
clone_size: once
cdr3_nt: TGTGCCACCAGTGATTTCTTTTTTCGATGGCGGGGGGTGACTCATGTCTATGGCTACACCTTC
cdr3_aa: CATSDFFFRWRGVTHVYGYTF

d_call: -
j_call: TRBJ2-1
v_call: TRBV5-3
clone_size: once
cdr3_nt: TGTGCCAGAAGCTTGTTCCGAGGGAATGAGCAGTTCTTC
cdr3_aa: CARSLFRGNEQFF